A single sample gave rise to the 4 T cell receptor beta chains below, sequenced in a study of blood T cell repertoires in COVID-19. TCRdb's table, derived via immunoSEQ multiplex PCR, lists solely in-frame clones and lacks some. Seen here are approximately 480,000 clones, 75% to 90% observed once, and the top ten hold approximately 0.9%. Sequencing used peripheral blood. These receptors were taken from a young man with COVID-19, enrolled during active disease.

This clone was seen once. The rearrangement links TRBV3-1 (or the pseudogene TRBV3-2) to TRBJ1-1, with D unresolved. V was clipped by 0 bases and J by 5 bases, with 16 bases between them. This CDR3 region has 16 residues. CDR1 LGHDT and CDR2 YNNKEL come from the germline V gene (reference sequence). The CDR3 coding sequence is TGTGCCAGCAGCCAAGAAGGAGGCCGAGGGTGGACTGAAGCTTTCTTT. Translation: CASSQEGGRGWTEAFF.

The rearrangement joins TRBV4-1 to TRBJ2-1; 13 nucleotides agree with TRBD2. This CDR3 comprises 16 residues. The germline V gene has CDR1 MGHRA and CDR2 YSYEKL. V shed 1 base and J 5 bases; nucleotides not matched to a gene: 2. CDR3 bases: TGCGCCAGCAGCCAAGGGACTAGCGGGGGACACAATGAGCAGTTCTTC. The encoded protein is CASSQGTSGGHNEQFF.

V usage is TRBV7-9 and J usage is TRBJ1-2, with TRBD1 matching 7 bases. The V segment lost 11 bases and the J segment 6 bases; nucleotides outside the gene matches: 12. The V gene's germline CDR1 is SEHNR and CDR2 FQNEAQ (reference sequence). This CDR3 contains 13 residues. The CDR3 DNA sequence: TGTGCCTGTACCGGGACAGATCAAGATGGCTACACCTTC. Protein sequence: CACTGTDQDGYTF.

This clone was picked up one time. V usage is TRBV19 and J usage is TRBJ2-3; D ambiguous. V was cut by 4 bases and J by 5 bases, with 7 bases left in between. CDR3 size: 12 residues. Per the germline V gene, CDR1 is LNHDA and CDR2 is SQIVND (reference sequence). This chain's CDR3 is CASSNSRDTQYF. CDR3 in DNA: TGTGCCAGTAGTAATTCCAGAGATACGCAGTATTTT.